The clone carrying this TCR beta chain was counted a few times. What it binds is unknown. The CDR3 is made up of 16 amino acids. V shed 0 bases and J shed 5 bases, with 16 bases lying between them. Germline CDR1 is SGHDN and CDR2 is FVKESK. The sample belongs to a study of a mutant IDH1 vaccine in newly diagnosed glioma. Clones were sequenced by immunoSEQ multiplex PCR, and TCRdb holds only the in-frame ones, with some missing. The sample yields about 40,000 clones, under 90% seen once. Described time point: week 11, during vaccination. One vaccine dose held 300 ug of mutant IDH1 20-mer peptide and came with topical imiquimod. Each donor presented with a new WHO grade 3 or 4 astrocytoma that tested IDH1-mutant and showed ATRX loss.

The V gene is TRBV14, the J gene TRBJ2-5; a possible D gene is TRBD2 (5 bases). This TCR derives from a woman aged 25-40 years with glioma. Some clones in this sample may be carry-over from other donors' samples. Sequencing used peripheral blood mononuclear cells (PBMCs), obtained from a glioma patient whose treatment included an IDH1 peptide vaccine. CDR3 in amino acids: CASSQDRGLRAETQYF. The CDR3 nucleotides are TGTGCCAGCAGCCAAGATAGAGGGCTCCGGGCTGAGACCCAGTACTTC. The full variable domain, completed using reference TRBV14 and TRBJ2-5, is EAGVTQFPSHSVIEKGQTVTLRCDPISGHDNLYWYRRVMGKEIKFLLHFVKESKQDESGMPNNRFLAERTGGTYSTLKVQPAELEDSGVYFCASSQDRGLRAETQYFGPGTRLLVL.